This T cell receptor (beta chain) was recorded in a study of cytomegalovirus exposure and HLA in healthy donors. Study-wide results and caveats: A later analysis linked a missense DCLRE1C variant to TCR beta V- and J-gene trimming. The study listed 150 to 200 cytomegalovirus-associated TCR beta chains. Owing to their indistinguishability, certain V segments, notably TRBV6-2 and TRBV6-3, were excluded.

The PCR had 60 Vbeta and 13 Jbeta primers. Sequencing used immunoSEQ multiplex PCR; TCRdb keeps in-frame clones, though not all of them. The data contain about 130,000 clones, more than 60% of them singletons. CDR1 is MDHEN, CDR2 SYDVKM, per germline. V was pared by 2 bases and J by 4 bases, with 5 bases of the junction left unmatched. This CDR3 is built from 15 residues. This clone has just one count. Its antigen remains unidentified. This sequence joins TRBV28 and TRBJ1-2; 9 bases line up with TRBD1. The receptor's source is a woman between 35 and 50 years old in good health and CMV-seropositive. The specimen was PBMCs. The CDR3 is CASSLGTGSSYGYTF. The CDR3, as DNA: TGTGCCAGCAGTTTAGGGACAGGGTCATCCTATGGCTACACCTTC.